One sample yielded the 2 T cell receptor beta chains listed below, sequenced in a study of blood T cells in healthy people across ages. Combining a sample-barcoded 5' primer with a J-beta primer mix, a second PCR ran for 7 to 11 cycles. TCRdb analysed the 5' RACE reads with MiXCR anew, one entry per CDR3 protein. The sample holds 380,000 or so distinct CDR3 sequences, approximately 52% seen once. Material: blood. The receptors were sampled from a man in his 60s in good health.

The V and J genes are TRBV15 and TRBJ2-5; D might be TRBD2 (5 bases). CDR3 length: 14 residues. Germline CDR1 LNHNV, CDR2 YYDKDF (reference sequence). V lost 5 bases and J lost 5, with 15 bases in between. CDR3 residues: CATSGGGGYETQYF. CDR3 DNA: TGTGCCACCAGCGGAGGCGGAGGATACGAGACCCAGTACTTC.

This clonotype was seen many times. The V and J genes are TRBV11-3 and TRBJ2-1; D ambiguous. The germline gives CDR1 SGHNT, CDR2 YENEEA. The CDR3 is made up of 14 amino acids. Trimming took off 5 bases at V and 5 bases at J, with 13 bases between the two ends. The CDR3 DNA follows: TGTGCCAGCAGCCCGATGGGCGGACACAATGAGCAGTTCTTC. Protein product: CASSPMGGHNEQFF.